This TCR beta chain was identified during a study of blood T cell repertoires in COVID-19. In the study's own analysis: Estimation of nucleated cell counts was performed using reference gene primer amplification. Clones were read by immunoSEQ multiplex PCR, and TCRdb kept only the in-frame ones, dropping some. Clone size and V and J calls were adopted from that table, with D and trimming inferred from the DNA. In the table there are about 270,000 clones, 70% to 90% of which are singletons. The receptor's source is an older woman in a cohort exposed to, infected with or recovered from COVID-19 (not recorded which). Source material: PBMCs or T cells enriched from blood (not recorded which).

CDR3 in amino acids: CASSPEWVIGEQYF. The CDR3 DNA reads TGTGCCAGCAGCCCGGAGTGGGTAATAGGCGAGCAGTACTTC. V is TRBV27 and J is TRBJ2-7; D not certain. This CDR3 contains 14 residues. Trimming pared 6 bases from V and 6 bases from J, leaving 18 bases between. Germline-derived CDR1 and CDR2 are MNHEY and SMNVEV (reference sequence).